Listed below are T cell receptor beta chains from one sample, sequenced in a study of T cell responses to AZD1222 COVID-19 vaccine. Sequenced by immunoSEQ multiplex PCR; TCRdb stores in-frame clones only, minus some. The profile shows 150,000 or so clones, about nine tenths of them singletons. Specimen: peripheral blood, collected on day 0 of AZD1222 vaccination. The origin of the receptors is an adult in good health. Each CDR3 is given with its conserved first and last residue. Fields, in order: clone size, D gene, V gene, J gene, CDR3 protein. A D gene is named only where the DNA matches it firmly. A row's size may be missing; if present it is once, few, many or a size class.

>-|TRBD1|TRBV7-2|TRBJ1-6
CASLTGKNSPLHF
>-|-|TRBV7-2|TRBJ1-6
CASSLPIYNSPLHF
>-|-|TRBV15|TRBJ1-5
CATSWGGAGNQPQHF
>-|TRBD1|TRBV28|TRBJ1-2
CASSVGTGTFHYGYTF
>-|TRBD2|TRBV10-3|TRBJ2-1
CAISDMSGGPYNEQFF
>-|-|TRBV20-1|TRBJ2-1
CSASLGATGDEQFF
>-|-|TRBV28|TRBJ1-2
CASNSRGKANYGYTF
>once|TRBD1|TRBV28|TRBJ1-2
CASLLRGDREANYGYTF
>-|TRBD2|TRBV4-2|TRBJ2-4
CASSPTSGIGGTKNIQYF
>-|-|TRBV29-1|TRBJ1-4
CSVGGLDEKLFF
>-|TRBD2|TRBV6-2/TRBV6-3|TRBJ2-5
CASSYPPIAGVAETQYF
>few|-|TRBV21-1|TRBJ2-7
CASRGAQYF
>-|-|TRBV29-1|TRBJ2-1
CSVVGTQYNEQFF
>-|TRBD1|TRBV7-2|TRBJ1-4
CASSLLQGAGEKLFF
>-|-|TRBV29-1|TRBJ2-7
CSVEEGHEQYF
>-|-|TRBV3-1/TRBV3-2|TRBJ2-5
CASSQDGVSQYF
>-|-|TRBV5-1|TRBJ1-1
CASSLGGADTEAFF
>once|-|TRBV24-1|TRBJ1-1
CATSDLVTEAFF
>-|-|TRBV9|TRBJ1-2
CASSPQDRWLGYTF
>-|-|TRBV7-9|TRBJ1-1
CASSPLGGFTEAFF
>-|-|TRBV5-6|TRBJ1-1
CASSGDGRNTEAFF
>once|-|TRBV4-1|TRBJ1-2
CASSPFDGGLYGYTF
>-|-|TRBV30|TRBJ1-1
CAWTLGDEAFF
>-|TRBD2|TRBV5-1|TRBJ2-3
CASSGASGKSTDTQYF